The sequence of this T cell receptor (beta chain) was determined in a study of blood T cell repertoires in COVID-19. This CDR3 region has 13 residues. V dropped 5 bases and J dropped 9; count of bases not matched to a gene: 3. Germline values: CDR1 MNHEY, CDR2 SMNVEV (reference sequence). Measured with immunoSEQ multiplex PCR; TCRdb has only the in-frame clones, and not every one. The table lists about 120,000 clones, about four fifths of them singletons. The chain uses TRBV27 and TRBJ1-6; 8 bases line up with TRBD1. The sample consisted of peripheral blood. This clonotype was obtained from a man aged 80 or over with active or convalescent COVID-19. CDR3 bases: TGTGCCAGCAGTCCCACAGGGGGTTCACCCCTCCACTTT. Translating gives CASSPTGGSPLHF.